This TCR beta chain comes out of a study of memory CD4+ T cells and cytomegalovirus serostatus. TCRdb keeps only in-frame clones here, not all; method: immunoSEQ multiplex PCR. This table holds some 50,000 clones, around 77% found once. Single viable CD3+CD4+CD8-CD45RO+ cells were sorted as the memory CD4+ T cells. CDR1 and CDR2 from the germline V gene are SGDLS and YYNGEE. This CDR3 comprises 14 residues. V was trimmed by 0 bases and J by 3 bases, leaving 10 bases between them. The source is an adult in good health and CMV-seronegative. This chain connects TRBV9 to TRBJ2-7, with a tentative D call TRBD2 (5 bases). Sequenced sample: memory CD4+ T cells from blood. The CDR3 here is CASSVGMRDYEQYF. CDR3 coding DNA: TGTGCCAGCAGCGTAGGTATGAGGGACTACGAGCAGTACTTC.